This T cell receptor beta chain was sequenced during a study of blood T cell repertoires in COVID-19 (dated by TCRdb to about 2020). Context from the whole study: Samples from collaborators originated in the United States, Italy and Spain and spanned both the acute and convalescent phases of COVID-19. The repertoires were released in a freely available public database meant as a resource for research on the immune response to SARS-CoV-2. Samples came from the ongoing ImmuneRACE study (first 160 participants) plus 1,254 subjects from 6 global collaborators. The prospective study material was composed of cDNA or gDNA derived from T cells, B-cell-depleted T cells, or PBMCs. Where HLA class I and class II types were available, the types were taken from metadata supplied by the sample provider, not from assay-based typing. Deeply sampled blood TCRbeta repertoires from subjects exposed to, actively infected with, or recovered from COVID-19 were included in the dataset. The sample metadata nearly always contained a de-identified subject ID, COVID-19 status, age in years and sex. Points the paper makes about the study in general: Clinical and demographic metadata were provided uncurated, with the amount varying by source and participant.

V is reduced by 2 bases and J by 4 bases, leaving a spacing of 9 bases between them. Counted from cysteine to phenylalanine, this CDR3 has 13 amino acids. Just CDR3 DNA is preserved here, 39 bases in frame from base 1. Via the germline V gene (reference sequence), CDR1 is SGHKS and CDR2 YYEKEE. TCRbeta CDR3 regions were amplified from genomic DNA using the immunoSEQ Assay, a bias-controlled multiplex PCR. The authors' pipeline ran thus. The number of nucleated cells in each sample was estimated by amplification of reference gene primers within the assay. Sequence reads were collapsed and filtered to measure the absolute abundance of every unique TCRbeta CDR3 rearrangement. Productive Simpson clonality was computed per sample as the square root of Simpson's diversity index over productive rearrangements. Entries here come from immuneACCESS through TCRdb and include only in-frame sequences with V and J called. Some clones fail to appear in such tables; in the studies checked, an unresolved V gene covers under half of the shortfall, and the cause of the remainder is unknown. The DNA gave D and trimming, while V, J and clone size come from that table. The sample data list 250,000 to 300,000 clones, and around 80% of these were observed just once. The ten largest clones add up to around 4.2% of the sample.

Collaborating institutions collected whole blood in K2EDTA tubes following their own protocols. For TCRbeta analysis, collaborators shipped samples in one of three forms: frozen whole blood, isolated PBMCs, or DNA extracted from either of those sample types. To note about this clone: Its antigen remains unidentified. Base qualities are missing; no much larger clone stands one base away.

The V gene is TRBV5-5 and the J gene is TRBJ1-2, with no D gene named confidently. Sequenced input: peripheral blood. The clonotype was recovered from a man between 60 and 75 years old with acute or convalescent COVID-19. The CDR3 in this case is CASSFTTPYGYTF. The DNA reads TGTGCCAGCAGCTTCACTACCCCCTATGGCTACACCTTC.